These 32 T cell receptor beta chains were sequenced from one sample in a study of blood T cell repertoires in COVID-19 (dated by TCRdb to 2020 to 2022). Library preparation used the immunoSEQ multiplex PCR assay. Sourced from immuneACCESS, this table was stored by TCRdb with only in-frame sequences that have V and J called. A share of the clones is absent; for the studies checked, an unresolved V gene accounts for under half, and the remainder has no known explanation. The sample table shows hundreds of thousands of clones, and 70% to 90% are seen once. The ten largest clones capture roughly a tenth of the sample. Specimen: PBMCs or T cells enriched from blood (not recorded which). These receptors were collected from a middle-aged woman who had recovered from COVID-19.

In DNA, the CDR3 is TGCGCCAGCAGCCAAGACAGGGGACTAGCGGGAGGCGGGTTCTACGAGCAGTACTTC. Its protein is CASSQDRGLAGGGFYEQYF. The V and J genes are TRBV4-3 and TRBJ2-7; 15 bases map to TRBD2. The CDR3 is made up of 19 amino acids. V gave up 0 bases and J gave up 3 bases; unmatched junction bases: 9. Looked up from germline, CDR1 is LGHNA and CDR2 is YSLEER.

The rearrangement joins TRBV9 to TRBJ1-4, with 7 bases aligning to TRBD1. Germline V gene sequence: CDR1 SGDLS, CDR2 YYNGEE. The CDR3 is made up of 15 amino acids. Trimming at V came to 0 bases and at J to 8 bases, leaving 7 bases not matched to a gene. CDR3 DNA sequence: TGTGCCAGCAGCGTAGCCTCGCAGGGGGAGGAAAAACTGTTTTTT. Encoded protein: CASSVASQGEEKLFF.

The V and J genes are TRBV11-2 and TRBJ2-2; D possibly corresponds to TRBD1 (5 bases). Trimming removed 0 bases from V and 5 bases from J, with 16 bases in between. This CDR3 is built from 17 residues. Per the germline V gene, CDR1 is SGHAT and CDR2 is FQNNGV. The CDR3: CASSLDLNSGRTGELFF. CDR3 in DNA: TGTGCCAGCAGCTTAGATCTTAATTCAGGGCGAACCGGGGAGCTGTTTTTT. Full variable domain (remainder filled in from reference TRBV11-2 and TRBJ2-2): EAGVAQSPRYKIIEKRQSVAFWCNPISGHATLYWYQQILGQGPKLLIQFQNNGVVDDSQLPKDRFSAERLKGVDSTLKIQPAKLEDSAVYLCASSLDLNSGRTGELFFGEGSRLTVL.

This chain uses TRBV28 with TRBJ2-7, with 7 bases fitting TRBD1. V was clipped by 6 bases and J by 5 bases; unmatched bases: 7. This CDR3 is 13 amino acids long. CDR1 MDHEN and CDR2 SYDVKM come from the germline V gene. CDR3 amino acids: CASRAIDRDEQYF. In DNA form, the CDR3 reads TGTGCCAGCAGAGCCATAGACAGGGACGAGCAGTACTTC.

The V gene is TRBV7-9, the J gene TRBJ2-7, with 7 nucleotides matching TRBD2. V lost 6 bases, J lost 2 bases, and 4 bases stayed unmatched. The CDR3 runs to 13 residues. Germline CDR1 SEHNR, CDR2 FQNEAQ (reference sequence). The CDR3 coding sequence is TGTGCCAGCAGTCCTAGCGGAACCTACGAGCAGTACTTC. Translated: CASSPSGTYEQYF.

This chain uses TRBV29-1 with TRBJ1-1, with 11 bases lining up with TRBD1. This CDR3 spans 12 amino acids. V was pared by 7 bases and J by 8 bases, with 6 bases of the junction left unmatched. In germline, CDR1 is SQVTM, CDR2 ANQGSEA. In DNA form, the CDR3 reads TGCAGCGGCGGGGACAGGGGGATAGAAGCTTTCTTT. Translated: CSGGDRGIEAFF. The entire variable domain, with the rest obtained from reference TRBV29-1 and TRBJ1-1, is as follows: SAVISQKPSRDICQRGTSLTIQCQVDSQVTMMFWYRQQPGQSLTLIATANQGSEATYESGFVIDKFPISRPNLTFSTLTVSNMSPEDSSIYLCSGGDRGIEAFFGQGTRLTVV.

This chain connects TRBV6-5 to TRBJ1-2, with a tentative D call TRBD1 (5 bases). There are 13 residues in the CDR3. Trimming took 7 bases from V and 9 from J, leaving 18 bases between them. From germline, CDR1 is MNHEY and CDR2 SVGAGI. The CDR3: CASTLREGLSYTF. CDR3 in DNA: TGTGCCAGCACCCTCCGGGAGGGACTGAGCTACACCTTC.

The CDR3 loop reads CASSLAGTTYEQYF. Here the CDR3 DNA reads TGTGCCAGCAGCTTGGCAGGGACTACCTACGAGCAGTACTTC. This sequence joins TRBV6-5 and TRBJ2-7; 7 bases are shared with TRBD2. Trimming at V came to 6 bases and at J to 2 bases, leaving 7 bases not matched to a gene. CDR1 and CDR2 from the germline V gene are MNHEY and SVGAGI. This CDR3 spans 14 amino acids.

The V call is TRBV15, the J call TRBJ1-3; TRBD1 is a possible D gene (6 bases). The ends were cut back, 3 bases at V and 4 bases at J, with 13 bases in the middle. This CDR3 is built from 15 residues. CDR1 LNHNV and CDR2 YYDKDF come from the germline V gene (reference sequence). The CDR3 DNA reads TGTGCCACCAGCAGCAGCGGGACACTCGGAAACACCATATATTTT. Protein product: CATSSSGTLGNTIYF.

This clone appeared a few times. The rearrangement uses TRBV30 and TRBJ2-2, with 7 positions matching TRBD1. CDR1 is GTSNPN and CDR2 is SVGIG in the germline V gene (reference sequence). CDR3 length: 12 amino acids. Losses at the gene ends were 8 bases for V and 7 bases for J; bases not matched to a gene: 7. The CDR3 nucleotides read TGTGCCGAAACAGGGGATGACGGGGAGCTGTTTTTT. Its translation: CAETGDDGELFF.

The gene calls are TRBV19 and TRBJ2-3, with a tentative D call TRBD2 (6 bases). This CDR3 comprises 14 residues. Germline CDR1 LNHDA, CDR2 SQIVND (reference sequence). Trimming cost V 5 bases and J 2 bases, with 11 bases left between them. Here the CDR3 DNA reads TGTGCCAGTAGTTGGGGAGGCTCCACAGATACGCAGTATTTT. Its protein product is CASSWGGSTDTQYF.

This clone has just one count. The identical CDR3 is also encoded by other nucleotide sequences in the sample. This chain uses TRBV19 with TRBJ2-7; 9 nucleotides line up with TRBD1. Trimming took 8 bases from V and 4 from J; bases not matched to a gene: 6. Per the germline V gene, CDR1 is LNHDA and CDR2 is SQIVND (reference sequence). CDR3 size: 13 residues. CDR3: CASARDREYEQYF. In DNA, the CDR3 is TGTGCCAGTGCCCGGGACAGGGAATACGAGCAGTACTTC. Full variable domain (outside the CDR3, taken from reference TRBV19 and TRBJ2-7): DGGITQSPKYLFRKEGQNVTLSCEQNLNHDAMYWYRQDPGQGLRLIYYSQIVNDFQKGDIAEGYSVSREKKESFPLTVTSAQKNPTAFYLCASARDREYEQYFGPGTRLTVT.

This chain links TRBV2 with TRBJ2-7; 12 nucleotides align to TRBD1. V was clipped by 0 bases and J by 6 bases; unmatched bases: 3. In germline, CDR1 is SNHLY, CDR2 FYNNEI. The CDR3 is made up of 15 amino acids. For the CDR3, the DNA is TGTGCCAGCAGTGAAGCTGGGGACAGGGGGCTCGAGCAGTACTTC. Its protein is CASSEAGDRGLEQYF. Full variable domain (rest looked up from reference TRBV2 and TRBJ2-7): EPEVTQTPSHQVTQMGQEVILRCVPISNHLYFYWYRQILGQKVEFLVSFYNNEISEKSEIFDDQFSVERPDGSNFTLKIRSTKLEDSAMYFCASSEAGDRGLEQYFGPGTRLTVT.

The chain links TRBV3-1 (or the pseudogene TRBV3-2) to TRBJ2-3, with 16 bases matching TRBD2. Germline values: CDR1 LGHDT, CDR2 YNNKEL (reference sequence). The V segment lost 1 base and the J segment 2 bases; nucleotides outside the gene matches: 6. The CDR3 contains 19 residues. CDR3 loop: CASSQAGLAGGGYTDTQYF. For the CDR3, the DNA is TGTGCCAGCAGCCAAGCGGGACTAGCGGGAGGGGGGTACACAGATACGCAGTATTTT.

This chain joins TRBV7-9 and TRBJ2-7; D is possibly TRBD2 (6 bases). Germline CDR1 is SEHNR and CDR2 is FQNEAQ (reference sequence). Trimming left V 3 bases short and J 4 bases short, with 13 bases between. The CDR3 loop spans 14 amino acids. CDR3 nucleotides: TGTGCCAGCAGCTTCGTAGCGGAGGGTTACGAGCAGTACTTC. It specifies CASSFVAEGYEQYF. The full variable domain, its missing parts supplied by reference TRBV7-9 and TRBJ2-7, is DTGVSQNPRHKITKRGQNVTFRCDPISEHNRLYWYRQTLGQGPEFLTYFQNEAQLEKSRLLSDRFSAERPKGSFSTLEIQRTEQGDSAMYLCASSFVAEGYEQYFGPGTRLTVT.

The chain combines TRBV27 with TRBJ2-7; possibly TRBD2 for D (5 bases). CDR1 and CDR2 from the germline V gene are MNHEY and SMNVEV (reference sequence). This CDR3 is built from 12 residues. V shed 3 bases and J shed 4 bases, with 7 bases lying between them. This CDR3 reads CASSLRGYEQYF. Written as DNA, the CDR3 is TGTGCCAGCAGTTTGAGAGGGTACGAGCAGTACTTC.

The genes are TRBV19 and TRBJ2-3; tentatively, D is TRBD2 (5 bases). V lost 7 bases to trimming and J lost 2 bases, with 10 bases between them. The CDR3 runs 13 residues. Germline V gene sequence: CDR1 LNHDA, CDR2 SQIVND (reference sequence). The CDR3 nucleotides read TGTGCCAGTACCGGACTGAACACAGATACGCAGTATTTT. Translating gives CASTGLNTDTQYF.

V is TRBV18 and J is TRBJ2-1; TRBD2 matches at 13 bases. The length of the CDR3 is 15 residues. Per the germline V gene, CDR1 is KGHSH and CDR2 is LQKENI. V lost 0 bases and J lost 10; bases outside the gene matches: 3. The CDR3 spells CASSPPTSGGPEQFF. CDR3 bases: TGTGCCAGCTCACCACCGACTAGCGGGGGGCCGGAGCAGTTCTTC.

This chain's CDR3 is CASRPGTGVGYGYTF. CDR3 DNA: TGTGCCAGCAGGCCTGGGACAGGGGTTGGCTATGGCTACACCTTC. The chain combines TRBV28 with TRBJ1-2, with 10 bases fitting TRBD1. Trimming removed 6 bases from V and 4 bases from J; junction bases left unmatched: 8. The CDR3 is 15 residues long. Looked up from germline, CDR1 is MDHEN and CDR2 is SYDVKM.

The chain is built from TRBV19 and TRBJ1-5, with D possibly being TRBD1 (6 bases). V was pared by 4 bases and J by 6 bases, with 7 bases between. The CDR3 is made up of 12 amino acids. Per the germline V gene, CDR1 is LNHDA and CDR2 is SQIVND (reference sequence). Here the CDR3 DNA reads TGTGCCAGTAGTAGCAGGGGTCAGCCCCAGCATTTT. It is translated as CASSSRGQPQHF.

The V and J genes are TRBV14 and TRBJ1-2; 10 bases map to TRBD1. V dropped 4 bases and J dropped 8; count of bases not matched to a gene: 7. The CDR3 totals 14 residues. CDR1 is SGHDN, CDR2 FVKESK, per germline. CDR3 nucleotide sequence: TGTGCCAGCAGCCTAAGGGACAGGGGCTTCGGCTACACCTTC. Protein sequence: CASSLRDRGFGYTF. The full variable domain, with the rest looked up from reference TRBV14 and TRBJ1-2, is EAGVTQFPSHSVIEKGQTVTLRCDPISGHDNLYWYRRVMGKEIKFLLHFVKESKQDESGMPNNRFLAERTGGTYSTLKVQPAELEDSGVYFCASSLRDRGFGYTFGSGTRLTVV.

This chain uses TRBV6-2 or TRBV6-3 with TRBJ2-1, with 7 bases fitting TRBD1. The CDR3 is made up of 12 amino acids. Germline V gene sequence: CDR1 MNHEY, CDR2 SVGEGT. V dropped 5 bases and J dropped 8; count of bases not matched to a gene: 3. The CDR3 reads CASSKGADEQFF. CDR3 nucleotide sequence: TGTGCCAGCAGTAAGGGGGCGGATGAGCAGTTCTTC.

The chain joins TRBV7-6 to TRBJ2-5, with D possibly TRBD2 on 5 matching bases. Trimming left V 4 bases short and J 2 bases short, with 11 bases between. Germline V gene lookup returns CDR1 SGHVS and CDR2 FNYEAQ. The CDR3 consists of 14 residues. CDR3 sequence: CASSSRAVQETQYF. CDR3 bases: TGTGCCAGCAGCTCTAGAGCGGTTCAAGAGACCCAGTACTTC.

This clone was found a few times. The V call is TRBV18, the J call TRBJ1-6; 8 bases map to TRBD1. Germline V gene lookup returns CDR1 KGHSH and CDR2 LQKENI. CDR3 size: 16 residues. V trimming: 7 bases; J trimming: 8 bases; junction bases outside the gene matches: 13. CDR3 residues: CASFAGQGKEHSPLHF. The CDR3 DNA is TGTGCCAGCTTCGCCGGACAGGGTAAAGAGCATTCACCCCTCCACTTT.

J is TRBJ1-2 and V is TRBV11-3, with TRBD1 matching 11 bases. This CDR3 is built from 12 residues. Germline assignment: CDR1 SGHNT and CDR2 YENEEA. V dropped 6 bases and J dropped 8; count of bases not matched to a gene: 2. CDR3 amino acids: CASRDRGHGYTF. CDR3 DNA sequence: TGTGCCAGCAGGGACAGGGGGCACGGCTACACCTTC.

The chain recombines TRBV18 with TRBJ1-2, with unresolved D. Trimming removed 1 base from V and 7 bases from J, with 13 bases in between. The CDR3 totals 14 residues. Germline V lookup: CDR1 KGHSH, CDR2 LQKENI. The CDR3 loop is CASSPQPVEGGYTF. In nucleotides, the CDR3 is TGTGCCAGCTCACCACAACCGGTGGAGGGTGGCTACACCTTC.

The genes are TRBV7-2 and TRBJ2-7; 7 bases agree with TRBD1. CDR3 length equals 14 residues. V shed 1 base and J 3 bases; nucleotides not matched to a gene: 3. From germline, CDR1 is SGHTA and CDR2 FQGNSA. The CDR3 DNA reads TGTGCCAGCAGCTTAGTGGGACAGATCTACGAGCAGTACTTC. Its translation is CASSLVGQIYEQYF.

The chain carries TRBV28 and TRBJ2-7; 9 positions match TRBD2. Per the germline V gene, CDR1 is MDHEN and CDR2 is SYDVKM. The CDR3 length is 15 residues. V trimming: 5 bases; J trimming: 1 base; junction bases outside the gene matches: 6. This CDR3 reads CASSPSGVSSYEQYF. CDR3 nucleotides: TGTGCCAGCAGTCCTAGCGGGGTCTCATCCTACGAGCAGTACTTC.

This chain uses TRBV6-5 with TRBJ1-2; TRBD1 agrees at 7 bases. V trimming: 6 bases; J trimming: 12 bases; junction bases outside the gene matches: 13. The V gene's germline CDR1 is MNHEY and CDR2 SVGAGI. The CDR3 extends over 13 amino acids. CDR3 nucleotides: TGTGCCAGCAGCCCGCCGGGACAGCTGCATCACACCTTC. Translated: CASSPPGQLHHTF.

V and J are TRBV27 and TRBJ2-5, with unresolved D. The CDR3 has 12 residues. Germline V CDR1 and CDR2: MNHEY, SMNVEV (reference sequence). Trimming pared 3 bases from V and 5 bases from J, leaving 7 bases between. DNA for the CDR3: TGTGCCAGCAGTTTGGGCCGGGAGACCCAGTACTTC. It translates to CASSLGRETQYF.

The chain uses TRBV29-1 and TRBJ1-2; no definite D call. This CDR3 has 14 amino acids. V was shortened by 6 bases and J by 0 bases, with 14 bases between the two germline ends. Germline assignment: CDR1 SQVTM and CDR2 ANQGSEA. The CDR3 region is CSVPNGAANYGYTF. In DNA, the CDR3 is TGCAGCGTCCCCAACGGAGCAGCTAACTATGGCTACACCTTC.

The rearrangement joins TRBV2 to TRBJ2-2; the match to TRBD1 covers 7 bases. The CDR3 is 14 residues long. Per germline, CDR1 SNHLY and CDR2 FYNNEI. V trimming: 5 bases; J trimming: 5 bases; junction bases outside the gene matches: 5. The CDR3 nucleotides are TGTGCCAGCAGTAGACAGGGCTATACCGGGGAGCTGTTTTTT. Translated, it gives CASSRQGYTGELFF. The variable domain in full, completed from reference TRBV2 and TRBJ2-2, reads EPEVTQTPSHQVTQMGQEVILRCVPISNHLYFYWYRQILGQKVEFLVSFYNNEISEKSEIFDDQFSVERPDGSNFTLKIRSTKLEDSAMYFCASSRQGYTGELFFGEGSRLTVL.